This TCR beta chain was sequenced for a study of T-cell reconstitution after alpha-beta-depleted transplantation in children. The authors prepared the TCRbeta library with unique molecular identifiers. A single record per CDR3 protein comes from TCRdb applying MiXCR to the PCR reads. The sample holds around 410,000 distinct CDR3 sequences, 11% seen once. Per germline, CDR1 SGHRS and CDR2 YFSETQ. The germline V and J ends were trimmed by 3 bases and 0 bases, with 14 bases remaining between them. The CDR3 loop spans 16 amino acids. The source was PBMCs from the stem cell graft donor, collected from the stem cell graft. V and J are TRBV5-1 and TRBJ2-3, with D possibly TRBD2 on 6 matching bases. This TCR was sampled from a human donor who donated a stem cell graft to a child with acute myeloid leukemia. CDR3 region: CASSWNAGPSTDTQYF. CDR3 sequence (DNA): TGCGCCAGCAGCTGGAACGCGGGGCCTAGCACAGATACGCAGTATTTT.